The clone carrying this TCR beta chain was picked up one time. This CDR3 is missing its conserved last phenylalanine or tryptophan, likely due to a read error. The DNA is omitted, as the CDR3 cannot be located on it reliably, and the CDR3 follows TCRdb's listing. Original processing methods: Estimation of nucleated cell counts was performed using reference gene primer amplification. The assay was immunoSEQ multiplex PCR, and TCRdb's table has in-frame clones only and misses some. The V and J calls and clone size were taken over from that table, and D and trimming were inferred from the DNA. The data show tens of thousands of clones, around three quarters seen once. This specimen comes from a study of blood T cell repertoires in COVID-19. Study background: COVID-19 samples, acute and convalescent, were from the United States, Italy and Spain.

The CDR3 spans 13 amino acids, including both terminal residues. CDR1 is KGHDR and CDR2 is SFDVKD in the germline V gene. The sequenced material came from peripheral blood. The chain uses TRBV24-1 and TRBJ1-1; the D segment call TRBD1 is taken from the table without a DNA check. The source of this sequence is a man aged 55 to 70 with active or convalescent COVID-19. The CDR3 here is CATSDLWRDSPYG.